This TCR beta chain was recorded in a study of shared clonotypes between healthy human individuals. General study results and limits: Only blood underwent sampling, and tissue repertoires likely differ. Rarefaction gave evidence that sorted-subset sequencing remained incomplete despite large depth.

Concerning this clone itself: Its target is not known.

Generated by immunoSEQ multiplex PCR, the TCRdb table keeps only in-frame clones and is missing some. The sample records about 1.1 million clones, about 80% being singletons. Per the germline V gene, CDR1 is SGDLS and CDR2 is YYNGEE. J gave up 8 bases and V 2 bases, and 10 bases lay outside the gene matches. The CDR3 runs 16 residues. This clonotype originated in a man aged 18 to 29 in good health. Some clones in this sample may be carry-over from other donors' samples. Sequencing was done on a sample of memory CD4+ T cells from PBMCs. The subset denotes: CD45RA-negative fraction. The rearrangement links TRBV9 to TRBJ2-1, with 10 bases aligning to TRBD2. The CDR3 reads CASSVLGAGGPYEQFF. DNA of the CDR3: TGTGCCAGCAGCGTGCTGGGAGCGGGAGGGCCCTATGAGCAGTTCTTC.